This TCR beta chain was sequenced for a study of shared clonotypes between healthy human individuals. Replicate PCRs from sorted subsets contained around 200 ng DNA, which is 31,000 or so T cell genomes. Some clones are missing from TCRdb's copy, which holds only in-frame ones; the method was immunoSEQ multiplex PCR. The sample includes around 2.1 million clones, 90% to 97% of them seen just once. Germline V gene sequence: CDR1 MDHEN, CDR2 SYDVKM. The CDR3 loop spans 16 amino acids. V gave up 5 bases and J gave up 3 bases, with 19 bases separating them. Regarding the study as a whole: Rarefaction showed that sequencing of sorted subsets was incomplete (despite large depth). Non-shared clonotypes had lower generation probabilities than clonotypes shared by all four sorted-subset donors. Larger richness was generally estimated for naive than memory subsets.

With respect to this clone: What it binds is not known.

Sequenced material: naive CD4+ T cells sorted from blood. The subset: CD45RA+ positively selected. The chain carries TRBV28 and TRBJ1-2, with a tentative D call TRBD1 (5 bases). The receptor's source is a man between 18 and 29 years old in good health. The CDR3 nucleotides are TGTGCCAGCAGTGAGGATCAGGGCTTTAGGGACTATGGCTACACCTTC. It codes for CASSEDQGFRDYGYTF.